This entry lists 29 T cell receptor beta chains sequenced from one sample in a study of shared clonotypes between healthy human individuals. Some clones are missing from TCRdb's copy, which holds only in-frame ones; the method was immunoSEQ multiplex PCR. The data show more than 450,000 clones, roughly 78% seen once. The sample consisted of PBMCs. These receptors were taken from a woman aged 40 to 50 in good health. Some clones in this sample may be carry-over from other donors' samples.

This chain joins TRBV18 and TRBJ2-7; no clear D gene. CDR1 is KGHSH, CDR2 LQKENI, per germline. The V and J ends lost 2 bases and 0 bases respectively, with 5 bases between them. The CDR3 length is 13 residues. For the CDR3, the DNA is TGTGCCAGCTCACCAGGGAACTCCTACGAGCAGTACTTC. This sequence encodes CASSPGNSYEQYF.

The chain links TRBV5-4 to TRBJ2-3; 13 nucleotides agree with TRBD2. CDR3 length equals 15 residues. Germline loops: CDR1 SGHNT, CDR2 YYREEE (reference sequence). J was trimmed by 4 bases and V by 4 bases; bases with no gene match: 3. The CDR3 DNA reads TGTGCCAGCAGCCGACTAGCGGGAGGCCCAGATACGCAGTATTTT. It translates to CASSRLAGGPDTQYF.

The J gene is TRBJ2-3, the V gene TRBV5-1, with 9 positions matching TRBD1. Germline CDR1 and CDR2: SGHRS and YFSETQ. The V segment lost 4 bases and the J segment 0 bases; nucleotides outside the gene matches: 18. CDR3 size: 20 residues. The CDR3 DNA sequence: TGCGCCAGCAGCGTAGACAGGGGGTCGCACATATCCACTAGCACAGATACGCAGTATTTT. It translates to CASSVDRGSHISTSTDTQYF.

The rearrangement links TRBV19 to TRBJ2-2; unclear D gene. The V gene lost 9 bases and the J gene lost 3 bases, with 11 bases spanning the gap. The germline V gene has CDR1 LNHDA and CDR2 SQIVND (reference sequence). The CDR3 has 13 amino acids. CDR3 amino acids: CASLFYDTGELFF. The CDR3 DNA sequence: TGTGCCAGCCTGTTTTATGACACCGGGGAGCTGTTTTTT.

The chain combines TRBV6-5 with TRBJ1-2; no definite D call. Germline values: CDR1 MNHEY, CDR2 SVGAGI. The length of the CDR3 is 15 residues. Trimming removed 2 bases from V and 4 bases from J, with 14 bases in between. This CDR3 is CASSYHPPLSYGYTF. In DNA form, the CDR3 reads TGTGCCAGCAGTTACCACCCCCCGTTAAGCTATGGCTACACCTTC.

The rearrangement uses TRBV30 and TRBJ2-5, with 7 bases identical to TRBD2. CDR1 is GTSNPN and CDR2 is SVGIG in the germline V gene (reference sequence). The CDR3 extends over 15 amino acids. V lost 4 bases to trimming and J lost 4 bases; unmatched junction nucleotides: 12. For the CDR3, the DNA is TGTGCCTGGAATAAGATCGGGGGGAACCCAGAGACCCAGTACTTC. It is translated as CAWNKIGGNPETQYF. Full variable domain (missing parts from reference TRBV30 and TRBJ2-5): SQTIHQWPATLVQPVGSPLSLECTVEGTSNPNLYWYRQAAGRGLQLLFYSVGIGQISSEVPQNLSASRPQDRQFILSSKKLLLSDSGFYLCAWNKIGGNPETQYFGPGTRLLVL.

The rearrangement uses TRBV27 and TRBJ2-7; unclear D gene. Per germline, CDR1 MNHEY and CDR2 SMNVEV (reference sequence). The CDR3 length is 13 residues. V dropped 3 bases and J dropped 2 bases, with 8 bases sitting between them. The CDR3: CASSFGSPYEQYF. The CDR3 DNA follows: TGTGCCAGCAGTTTTGGCAGCCCCTACGAGCAGTACTTC.

The J gene is TRBJ1-2, the V gene TRBV5-5; a weak D match, TRBD1 (5 bases). V gave up 6 bases and J gave up 4 bases, with 13 bases separating them. The germline V gene has CDR1 SGHKS and CDR2 YYEKEE (reference sequence). The CDR3 is made up of 13 amino acids. The DNA of the CDR3 is TGTGCCAGCAAGGGGAACGGCGTCTATGGCTACACCTTC. This gives the protein CASKGNGVYGYTF.

The chain couples TRBV7-9 to TRBJ2-1; TRBD2 matches at 14 bases. Germline assignment: CDR1 SEHNR and CDR2 FQNEAQ (reference sequence). This CDR3 has 17 residues. CDR3 sequence: CADSDPAGLAGVNEQFF. CDR3 DNA sequence: TGTGCTGACAGCGACCCGGCGGGACTAGCGGGAGTCAATGAGCAGTTCTTC.

The gene calls are TRBV6-1 and TRBJ2-6, with a tentative D call TRBD1 (6 bases). The ends were cut back, 3 bases at V and 2 bases at J, with 8 bases in the middle. The CDR3 sequence is 15 residues long. In germline, CDR1 is MNHNS, CDR2 SASEGT. In DNA, the CDR3 is TGTGCCAGCAGTGACTACAGGGCTGGGGCCAACGTCCTGACTTTC. It codes for CASSDYRAGANVLTF.

The chain employs TRBV5-1 and TRBJ2-7; TRBD2 might be the D (6 bases). The CDR3 has 14 residues. V lost 0 bases, J lost 3 bases, and 10 bases lay in between. Germline loops: CDR1 SGHRS, CDR2 YFSETQ. The DNA for the CDR3 is TGCGCCAGCAGCTTGGGTGGGGGAGGCTACGAGCAGTACTTC. This gives the protein CASSLGGGGYEQYF.

On this clone: A junction end diverges from the germline sequence, so it may reflect a read error. The J gene is TRBJ2-1, the V gene TRBV20-1, with D tentatively TRBD2 (6 bases). Germline V lookup: CDR1 DFQATT, CDR2 SNEGSKA (reference sequence). This CDR3 is 11 amino acids long. CDR3 coding DNA: TGCAGTGCTAGATGGGACTCAAGGGCGGTCTTC. This encodes CSARWDSRAVF.

The chain employs TRBV7-6 and TRBJ1-3; D not resolved. There are 14 residues in the CDR3. CDR1 is SGHVS, CDR2 FNYEAQ, per germline. V dropped 2 bases and J dropped 0 bases, with 5 bases sitting between them. CDR3 protein: CASSLIRSGNTIYF. CDR3 nucleotide sequence: TGTGCCAGCAGCTTAATACGCTCTGGAAACACCATATATTTT.

This clone was detected only a few times. The J gene is TRBJ2-2, the V gene TRBV4-1, with 10 bases aligning to TRBD2. Trimming at V came to 4 bases and at J to 5 bases, leaving 10 bases not matched to a gene. CDR3 length: 17 amino acids. Germline V lookup: CDR1 MGHRA, CDR2 YSYEKL. The CDR3 bases are TGCGCCAGCAGCCGCTCGCTAGCGGGAGTAAGGACCGGGGAGCTGTTTTTT. Amino acids: CASSRSLAGVRTGELFF.

The genes are TRBV6-5 and TRBJ2-7, with 7 nucleotides matching TRBD2. Trimming removed 6 bases from V and 2 bases from J; junction bases left unmatched: 4. CDR3 length: 13 amino acids. The germline V gene encodes CDR1 MNHEY and CDR2 SVGAGI. The CDR3 protein is CASSKRGPYEQYF. The CDR3 nucleotides are TGTGCCAGCAGCAAGCGGGGCCCCTACGAGCAGTACTTC.

The rearrangement joins TRBV19 to TRBJ1-1, with D unresolved. V was pared by 4 bases and J by 3 bases, with 9 bases between. The CDR3 runs 13 residues. Germline assignment: CDR1 LNHDA and CDR2 SQIVND (reference sequence). The DNA of the CDR3 is TGTGCCAGTAGTACAACAGAGGACACTGAAGCTTTCTTT. Its translation is CASSTTEDTEAFF.

This clone was found once. The rearrangement links TRBV29-1 to TRBJ2-2; TRBD2 matches at 7 bases. Trimming took 1 base from V and 3 from J; bases not matched to a gene: 5. The germline V gene encodes CDR1 SQVTM and CDR2 ANQGSEA. This CDR3 is built from 15 residues. CDR3 nucleotide sequence: TGCAGCGTTGAAGTGGGCGGGAGCGACACCGGGGAGCTGTTTTTT. Translated: CSVEVGGSDTGELFF.

This clone was seen once. The chain carries TRBV14 and TRBJ1-1; the D is unclear. Germline CDR1 SGHDN, CDR2 FVKESK. V was shortened by 1 base and J by 5 bases, with 20 bases between the two germline ends. The CDR3 spans 17 residues. The CDR3 spells CASSQGVGGGKNTEAFF. In DNA form, the CDR3 reads TGTGCCAGCAGCCAAGGAGTGGGCGGAGGTAAAAATACTGAAGCTTTCTTT.

The chain couples TRBV10-3 to TRBJ2-1; 9 nucleotides line up with TRBD2. Looked up from germline, CDR1 is ENHRY and CDR2 is SYGVKD. This CDR3 is 14 amino acids long. V lost 8 bases to trimming and J lost 4 bases; unmatched junction nucleotides: 6. The CDR3: CAIASGVGYNEQFF. Written as DNA, the CDR3 is TGTGCCATCGCTAGCGGGGTCGGATACAATGAGCAGTTCTTC.

This clone was detected only once. V and J are TRBV28 and TRBJ1-6; D is unresolved. This CDR3 is built from 13 residues. Trimming took off 3 bases at V and 10 bases at J, with 10 bases between the two ends. CDR1 is MDHEN and CDR2 is SYDVKM in the germline V gene. Here the CDR3 reads CASSLDLTSPLHF. CDR3 nucleotides: TGTGCCAGCAGTTTGGACCTGACATCACCCCTCCACTTT. The full variable domain, completed using reference TRBV28 and TRBJ1-6, is DVKVTQSSRYLVKRTGEKVFLECVQDMDHENMFWYRQDPGLGLRLIYFSYDVKMKEKGDIPEGYSVSREKKERFSLILESASTNQTSMYLCASSLDLTSPLHFGNGTRLTVT.

The gene calls are TRBV18 and TRBJ2-7, with TRBD2 matching 8 bases. The germline CDR1 and CDR2 sequences are KGHSH and LQKENI. This CDR3 has 14 residues. After removal of 2 bases from V and 3 bases from J, the junction contained 3 bases not matched to a gene. The CDR3 sequence: CASSPTAGVYEQYF. CDR3 coding DNA: TGTGCCAGCTCACCAACAGCGGGAGTCTACGAGCAGTACTTC.

This rearrangement joins TRBV30 to TRBJ2-3; D unresolved. Trimming left V 6 bases short and J 1 base short, with 8 bases between. CDR1 and CDR2 (germline): GTSNPN, SVGIG (reference sequence). This CDR3 comprises 12 residues. The CDR3: CACAQGTDTQYF. CDR3 in DNA: TGTGCCTGTGCGCAGGGCACAGATACGCAGTATTTT.

The CDR3 DNA follows: TGTGCCAGCAGCCGCGGACAGGAACCTTACGAGCAGTACTTC. Amino acids: CASSRGQEPYEQYF. The chain couples TRBV9 to TRBJ2-5, with 7 bases aligning to TRBD1. With the DNA end fitting TRBJ2-7 better, the J assignment may be wrong. From germline, CDR1 is SGDLS and CDR2 YYNGEE. The CDR3 is made up of 14 amino acids.

With regard to this clone: The identical CDR3 is also encoded by other nucleotide sequences in the sample. The chain carries TRBV18 and TRBJ2-2; possibly TRBD1 or TRBD2 for D (5 bases each). V was cut by 3 bases and J by 6 bases, with 11 bases left in between. Germline lookup yields CDR1 KGHSH and CDR2 LQKENI. This CDR3 comprises 14 residues. The CDR3, as DNA: TGTGCCAGCTCACCCCCGGGGCGGTCCGGGGAGCTGTTTTTT. Translation: CASSPPGRSGELFF.

This clone has ten or more counts. The genes are TRBV4-2 and TRBJ2-5; tentative D call: TRBD1 (6 bases). V was trimmed by 0 bases and J by 1 base, leaving 18 bases between them. The germline gives CDR1 LGHNA, CDR2 YNFKEQ. CDR3 length equals 18 residues. As DNA, the CDR3 is TGTGCCAGCAGCCAAGATGGGGCCCTCAGGGGCGGCCAAGAGACCCAGTACTTC. This codes for CASSQDGALRGGQETQYF.

This chain connects TRBV19 to TRBJ2-7; D remains ambiguous. Germline-derived CDR1 and CDR2 are LNHDA and SQIVND (reference sequence). The CDR3 runs to 13 residues. V shed 3 bases and J shed 2 bases, with 8 bases lying between them. CDR3 amino acids: CASSIELTYEQYF. The CDR3 DNA reads TGTGCCAGTAGTATCGAACTCACCTACGAGCAGTACTTC.

The chain recombines TRBV27 with TRBJ1-5; D remains unclear. This CDR3 contains 15 residues. From germline, CDR1 is MNHEY and CDR2 SMNVEV (reference sequence). Deletions cut 5 bases from V and 4 bases from J, with 15 bases between. The CDR3 protein is CASSLTGLGNQPQHF. The CDR3 bases are TGTGCCAGCAGTCTCACGGGGTTGGGGAATCAGCCCCAGCATTTT.

A few counts support this clone. This chain joins TRBV25-1 and TRBJ2-7; D might be TRBD1 (5 bases). Trimming stripped 2 bases from V and 5 bases from J, with 10 bases between. CDR1 is MGHDK, CDR2 SYGVNS, per germline. The CDR3 sequence is 13 residues long. The CDR3 nucleotides read TGTGCCAGCAGTGAAAGGGTGGGGCACGAGCAGTACTTC. Its protein product is CASSERVGHEQYF.

The V and J genes are TRBV27 and TRBJ1-4; TRBD1 matches 10 bases. Germline values: CDR1 MNHEY, CDR2 SMNVEV (reference sequence). The junction had 2 bases not matched to a gene; V was cut back by 2 bases and J by 8 bases. The CDR3 is made up of 14 amino acids. The CDR3 DNA reads as TGTGCCAGCAGTTTAGACAGGGGGCGAGAAAAACTGTTTTTT. Its protein is CASSLDRGREKLFF.